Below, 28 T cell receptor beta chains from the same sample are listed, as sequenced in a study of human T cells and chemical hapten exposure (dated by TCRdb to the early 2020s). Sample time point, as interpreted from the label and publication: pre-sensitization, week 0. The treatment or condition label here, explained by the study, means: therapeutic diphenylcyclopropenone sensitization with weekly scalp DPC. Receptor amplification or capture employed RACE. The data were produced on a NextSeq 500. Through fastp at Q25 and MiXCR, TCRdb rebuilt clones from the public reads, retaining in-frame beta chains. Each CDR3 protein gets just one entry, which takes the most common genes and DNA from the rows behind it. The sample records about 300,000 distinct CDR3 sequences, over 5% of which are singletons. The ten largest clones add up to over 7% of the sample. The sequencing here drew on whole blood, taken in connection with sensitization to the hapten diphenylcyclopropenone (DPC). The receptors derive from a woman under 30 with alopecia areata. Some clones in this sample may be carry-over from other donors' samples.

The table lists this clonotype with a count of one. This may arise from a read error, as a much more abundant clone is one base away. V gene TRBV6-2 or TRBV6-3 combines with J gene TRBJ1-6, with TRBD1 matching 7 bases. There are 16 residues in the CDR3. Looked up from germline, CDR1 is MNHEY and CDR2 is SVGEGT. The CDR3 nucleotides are TGTGCCAGAAGTTACTCCGGCGCAGGGGGTAGCTCACCCCTCCACTTT. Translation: CARSYSGAGGSSPLHF.

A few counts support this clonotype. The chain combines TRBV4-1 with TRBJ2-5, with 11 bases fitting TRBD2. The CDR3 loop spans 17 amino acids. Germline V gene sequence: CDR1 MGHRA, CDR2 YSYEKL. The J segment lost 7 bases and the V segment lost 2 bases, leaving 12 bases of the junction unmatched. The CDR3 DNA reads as TGCGCCAGCAGCCAAACCTTTAGCGGGGGGGCGGAGGGGACCCAGTACTTC. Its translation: CASSQTFSGGAEGTQYF.

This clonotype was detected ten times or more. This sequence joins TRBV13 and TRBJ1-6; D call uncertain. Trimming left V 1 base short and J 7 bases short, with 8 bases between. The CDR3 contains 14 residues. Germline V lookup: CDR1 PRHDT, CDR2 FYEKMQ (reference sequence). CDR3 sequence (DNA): TGTGCCAGCAGCTTAGACACGGACAATTCACCCCTCCACTTT. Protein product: CASSLDTDNSPLHF. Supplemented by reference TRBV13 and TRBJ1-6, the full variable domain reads AAGVIQSPRHLIKEKRETATLKCYPIPRHDTVYWYQQGPGQDPQFLISFYEKMQSDKGSIPDRFSAQQFSDYHSELNMSSLELGDSALYFCASSLDTDNSPLHFGNGTRLTVT.

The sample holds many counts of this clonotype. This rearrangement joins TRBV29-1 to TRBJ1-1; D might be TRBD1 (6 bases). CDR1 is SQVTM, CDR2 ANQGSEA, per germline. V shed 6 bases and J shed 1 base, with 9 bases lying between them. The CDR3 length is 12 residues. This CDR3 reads CSVARGNTEAFF. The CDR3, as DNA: TGCAGCGTGGCCAGGGGGAACACTGAAGCTTTCTTT.

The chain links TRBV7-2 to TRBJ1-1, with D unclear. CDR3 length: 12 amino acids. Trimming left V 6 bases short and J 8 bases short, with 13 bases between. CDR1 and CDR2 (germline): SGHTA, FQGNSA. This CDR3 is CASRLQVSEAFF. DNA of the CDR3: TGTGCCAGCAGACTCCAGGTTAGCGAAGCTTTCTTT.

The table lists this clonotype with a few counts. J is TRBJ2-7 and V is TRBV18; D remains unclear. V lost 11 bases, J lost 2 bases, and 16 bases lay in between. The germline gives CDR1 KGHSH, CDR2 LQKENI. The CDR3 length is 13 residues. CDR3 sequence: CAFRSGVAYEQYF. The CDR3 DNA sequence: TGTGCCTTTCGGTCCGGAGTGGCCTACGAGCAGTACTTC.

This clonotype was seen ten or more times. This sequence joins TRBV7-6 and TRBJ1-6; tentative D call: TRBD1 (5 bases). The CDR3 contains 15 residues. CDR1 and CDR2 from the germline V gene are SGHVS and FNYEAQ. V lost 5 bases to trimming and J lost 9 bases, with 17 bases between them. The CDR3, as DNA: TGTGCCAGCAGCCCCCAGCACGTTGGGGGTTCACCCCTCCACTTT. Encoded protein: CASSPQHVGGSPLHF.

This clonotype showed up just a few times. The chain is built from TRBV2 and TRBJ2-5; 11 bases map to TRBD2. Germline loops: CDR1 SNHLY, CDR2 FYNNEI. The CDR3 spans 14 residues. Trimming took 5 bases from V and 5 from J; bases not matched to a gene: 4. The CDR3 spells CASSPRTSGETQYF. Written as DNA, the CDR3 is TGTGCCAGCAGTCCCAGGACTAGCGGGGAGACCCAGTACTTC.

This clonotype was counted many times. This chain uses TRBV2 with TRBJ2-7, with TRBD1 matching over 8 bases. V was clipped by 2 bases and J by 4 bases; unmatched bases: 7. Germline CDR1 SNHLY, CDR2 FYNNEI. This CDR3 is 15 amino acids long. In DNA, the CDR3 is TGTGCCAGCAGTGAAACCCCCAGGGGGCCTTACGAGCAGTACTTC. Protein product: CASSETPRGPYEQYF.

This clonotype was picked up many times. CDR3 amino acids: CASSYTDRSNQPQHF. DNA of the CDR3: TGTGCCAGCAGTTACACGGACAGGAGCAATCAGCCCCAGCATTTT. This chain joins TRBV6-6 and TRBJ1-5, with 7 positions matching TRBD1. Germline trimming cut 2 bases from V and 1 base from J; bases unmatched to any gene: 2. CDR1 MNHNY and CDR2 SVGAGI come from the germline V gene (reference sequence). CDR3 size: 15 residues.

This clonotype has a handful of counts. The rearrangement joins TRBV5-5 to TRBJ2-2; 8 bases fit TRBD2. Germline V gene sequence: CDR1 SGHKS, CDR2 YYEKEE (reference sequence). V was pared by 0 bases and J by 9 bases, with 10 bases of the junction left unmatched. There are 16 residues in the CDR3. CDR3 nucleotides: TGTGCCAGCAGCTTGGCCGGTACGGGGGGGACCCGGGAGCTGTTTTTT. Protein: CASSLAGTGGTRELFF.

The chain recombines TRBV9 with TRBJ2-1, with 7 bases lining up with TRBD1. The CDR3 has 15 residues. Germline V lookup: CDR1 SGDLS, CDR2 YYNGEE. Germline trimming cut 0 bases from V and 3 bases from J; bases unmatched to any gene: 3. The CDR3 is CASSVAGGGYNEQFF. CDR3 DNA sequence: TGTGCCAGCAGCGTAGCAGGGGGTGGCTACAATGAGCAGTTCTTC.

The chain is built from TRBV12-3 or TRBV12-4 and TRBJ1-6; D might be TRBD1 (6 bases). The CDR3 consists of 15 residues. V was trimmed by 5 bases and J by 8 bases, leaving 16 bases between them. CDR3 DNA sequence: TGTGCCAGCAGTAAAACAGGGATTGTGGATTCACCCCTCCACTTT. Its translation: CASSKTGIVDSPLHF.

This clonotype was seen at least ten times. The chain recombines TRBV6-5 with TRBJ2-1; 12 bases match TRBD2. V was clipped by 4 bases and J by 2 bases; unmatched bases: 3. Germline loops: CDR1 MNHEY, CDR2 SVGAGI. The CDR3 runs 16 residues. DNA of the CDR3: TGTGCCAGCAGTTGGACTAGCGGGATAACCTACAATGAGCAGTTCTTC. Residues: CASSWTSGITYNEQFF.

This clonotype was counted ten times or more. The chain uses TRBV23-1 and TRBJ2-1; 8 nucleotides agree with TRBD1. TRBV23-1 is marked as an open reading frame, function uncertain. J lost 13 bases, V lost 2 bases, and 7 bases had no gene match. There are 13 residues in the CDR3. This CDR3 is CASSQRDRIEQFF. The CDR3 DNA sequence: TGCGCCAGCAGTCAAAGGGACAGGATCGAACAGTTCTTC.

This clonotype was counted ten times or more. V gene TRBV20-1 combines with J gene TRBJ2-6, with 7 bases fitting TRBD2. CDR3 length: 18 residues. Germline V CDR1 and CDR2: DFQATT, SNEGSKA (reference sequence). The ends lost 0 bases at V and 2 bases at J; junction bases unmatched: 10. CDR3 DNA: TGCAGTGCTAGAGATCTGGGGGGGAGAACCGCTGGGGCCAACGTCCTGACTTTC. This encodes CSARDLGGRTAGANVLTF.

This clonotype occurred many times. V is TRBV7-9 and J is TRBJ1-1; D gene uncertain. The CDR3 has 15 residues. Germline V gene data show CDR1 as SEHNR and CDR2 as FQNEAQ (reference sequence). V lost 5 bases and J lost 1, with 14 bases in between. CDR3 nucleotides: TGTGCCAGCAGCGCCCCAGGAGCCTCGAACACTGAAGCTTTCTTT. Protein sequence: CASSAPGASNTEAFF.

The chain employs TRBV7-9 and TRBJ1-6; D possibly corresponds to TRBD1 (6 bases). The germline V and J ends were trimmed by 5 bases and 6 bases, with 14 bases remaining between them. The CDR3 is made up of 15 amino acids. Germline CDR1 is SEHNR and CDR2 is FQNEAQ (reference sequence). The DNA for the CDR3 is TGTGCCAGCAGCCGGAGGGGGGGTGGTAATTCACCCCTCCACTTT. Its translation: CASSRRGGGNSPLHF.

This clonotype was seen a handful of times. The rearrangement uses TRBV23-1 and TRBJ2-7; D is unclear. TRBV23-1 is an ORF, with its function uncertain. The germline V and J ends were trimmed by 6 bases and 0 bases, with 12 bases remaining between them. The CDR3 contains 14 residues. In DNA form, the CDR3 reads TGCGCCAGCAGCCCACAACCGAGCTCCTACGAGCAGTACTTC. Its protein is CASSPQPSSYEQYF.

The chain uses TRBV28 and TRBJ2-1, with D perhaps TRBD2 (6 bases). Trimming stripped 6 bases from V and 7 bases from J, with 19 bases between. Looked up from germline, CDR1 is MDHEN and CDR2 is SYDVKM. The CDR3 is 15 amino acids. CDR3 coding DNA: TGTGCCAGCAGGGCAACTAGCTCTGGTGTGAATGAGCAGTTCTTC. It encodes CASRATSSGVNEQFF.

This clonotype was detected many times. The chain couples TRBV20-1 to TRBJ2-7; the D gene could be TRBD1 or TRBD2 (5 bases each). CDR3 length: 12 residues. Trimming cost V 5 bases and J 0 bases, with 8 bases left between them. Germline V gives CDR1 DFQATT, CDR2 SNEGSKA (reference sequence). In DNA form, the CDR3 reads TGCAGTGCTGCAGGGAGCTCCTACGAGCAGTACTTC. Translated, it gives CSAAGSSYEQYF.

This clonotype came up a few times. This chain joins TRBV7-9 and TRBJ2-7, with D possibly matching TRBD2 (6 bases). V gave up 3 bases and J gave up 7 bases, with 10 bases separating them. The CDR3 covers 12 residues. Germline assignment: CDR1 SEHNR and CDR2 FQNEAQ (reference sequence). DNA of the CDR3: TGTGCCAGCAGCTTGATGGGGAGGGAGCAGTACTTC. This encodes CASSLMGREQYF. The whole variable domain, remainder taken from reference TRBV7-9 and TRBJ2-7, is DTGVSQNPRHKITKRGQNVTFRCDPISEHNRLYWYRQTLGQGPEFLTYFQNEAQLEKSRLLSDRFSAERPKGSFSTLEIQRTEQGDSAMYLCASSLMGREQYFGPGTRLTVT.

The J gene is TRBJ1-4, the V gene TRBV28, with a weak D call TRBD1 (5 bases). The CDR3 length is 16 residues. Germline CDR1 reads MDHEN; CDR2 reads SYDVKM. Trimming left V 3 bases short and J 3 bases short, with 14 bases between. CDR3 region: CASSFDQGVANEKLFF. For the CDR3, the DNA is TGTGCCAGCAGTTTCGACCAGGGAGTGGCTAATGAAAAACTGTTTTTT.

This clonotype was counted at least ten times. The CDR3 loop reads CASFRGAEDTQYF. The DNA for the CDR3 is TGTGCCAGCTTCCGGGGGGCTGAAGATACGCAGTATTTT. The chain has TRBV6-6 and TRBJ2-3; TRBD2 might be the D (7 bases). CDR1 is MNHNY and CDR2 is SVGAGI in the germline V gene (reference sequence). The CDR3 has 13 residues. V was cut by 8 bases and J by 5 bases, with 14 bases left in between.

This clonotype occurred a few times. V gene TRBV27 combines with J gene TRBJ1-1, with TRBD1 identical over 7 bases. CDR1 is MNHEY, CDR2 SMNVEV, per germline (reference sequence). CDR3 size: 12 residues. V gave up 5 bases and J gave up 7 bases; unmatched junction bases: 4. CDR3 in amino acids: CASSQGGSEAFF. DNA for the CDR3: TGTGCCAGCAGTCAGGGGGGGAGTGAAGCTTTCTTT.

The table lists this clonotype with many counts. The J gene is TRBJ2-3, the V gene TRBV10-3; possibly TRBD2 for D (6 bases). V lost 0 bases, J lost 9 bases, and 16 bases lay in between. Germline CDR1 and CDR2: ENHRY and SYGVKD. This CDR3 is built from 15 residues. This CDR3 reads CAISESRGGLGTQYF. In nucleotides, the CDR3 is TGTGCCATCAGTGAGTCCCGGGGAGGTCTGGGGACGCAGTATTTT.

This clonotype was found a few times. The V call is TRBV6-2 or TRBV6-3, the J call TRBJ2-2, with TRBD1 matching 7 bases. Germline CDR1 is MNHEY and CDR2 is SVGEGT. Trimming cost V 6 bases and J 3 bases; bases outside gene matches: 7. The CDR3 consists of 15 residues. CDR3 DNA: TGTGCCAGCAGGACCCCCGGGACAGACACCGGGGAGCTGTTTTTT. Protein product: CASRTPGTDTGELFF.

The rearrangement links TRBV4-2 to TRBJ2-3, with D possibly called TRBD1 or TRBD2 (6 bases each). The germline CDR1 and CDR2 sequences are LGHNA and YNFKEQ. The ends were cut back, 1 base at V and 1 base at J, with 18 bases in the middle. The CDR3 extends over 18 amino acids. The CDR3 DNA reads TGTGCCAGCAGCCAAGGAATCCAACTAGCAGGGGGCACAGATACGCAGTATTTT. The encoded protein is CASSQGIQLAGGTDTQYF.